The rows below give T cell receptor beta chains drawn from one sample of a study of T-cell reconstitution after alpha-beta-depleted transplantation in children. Each CDR3 protein is one row after TCRdb ran MiXCR on the PCR reads. The sample lists some 440,000 distinct CDR3 sequences; around 15% were seen once. The sequences come from PBMCs, mostly from graft donor cells, collected 360 days after TCRalphabeta/CD19-depleted stem cell transplant. The receptors stem from a boy under two years old who had a stem cell transplant for Wiskott-Aldrich syndrome, so the T cells may come from the graft donor. Each CDR3 is given with its conserved first and last residue. The D gene is left open where the match is weak. Clone size, where shown, is once, few, many, or a class for clones that have expanded.

len	abundance	j_gene	v_gene	d_gene	CDR3aa	CDR3nt
13	-	TRBJ2-1	TRBV27	-	CASRETMDNEQFF	TGTGCCAGCAGAGAGACCATGGACAATGAGCAGTTCTTC
13	many	TRBJ1-2	TRBV12-3/TRBV12-4	-	CASTSGLNYGYTF	TGTGCCAGCACCTCGGGACTTAACTATGGCTACACCTTC
14	many	TRBJ2-1	TRBV2	-	CASSEARSYNEQFF	TGTGCCAGCAGTGAAGCGCGTTCCTACAATGAGCAGTTCTTC
14	many	TRBJ1-1	TRBV5-6	-	CASSSHGVNTEAFF	TGTGCCAGCAGTTCCCACGGGGTTAACACTGAAGCTTTCTTT
15	few	TRBJ2-1	TRBV29-1	-	CSDLLAGRGYNEQFF	TGCAGCGACCTCCTGGCGGGGCGAGGATACAATGAGCAGTTCTTC
14	few	TRBJ2-5	TRBV12-3/TRBV12-4	-	CASSSFPIQETQYF	TGTGCCAGCAGTTCCTTCCCCATCCAAGAGACCCAGTACTTC
17	-	TRBJ2-2	TRBV25-1	-	CASSESRQEAHTGELFF	TGTGCCAGCAGTGAATCCAGACAGGAAGCGCACACCGGGGAGCTGTTTTTT
13	-	TRBJ2-7	TRBV18	-	CASSKTRGYEQYF	TGTGCCAGCTCAAAAACTAGGGGTTACGAGCAGTACTTC
16	many	TRBJ2-4	TRBV15	-	CATSSRYREGKNIQYF	TGTGCCACCAGCTCTAGATACAGGGAGGGCAAAAACATTCAGTACTTC
13	-	TRBJ2-2	TRBV18	-	CASSPVHTGELFF	TGTGCCAGCTCACCAGTACACACCGGGGAGCTGTTTTTT
14	-	TRBJ1-6	TRBV18	-	CASSPPRDKFFLHF	TGTGCCAGCTCACCACCGCGGGACAAGTTTTTCCTCCACTTT
15	-	TRBJ2-3	TRBV7-9	TRBD1	CASSPGQGHTDTQYF	TGTGCCAGCAGCCCAGGACAGGGCCACACAGATACGCAGTATTTT
13	few	TRBJ2-7	TRBV29-1	-	CSVYQGPPYEQYF	TGCAGCGTTTATCAGGGGCCGCCCTACGAGCAGTACTTC
17	-	TRBJ2-1	TRBV12-3/TRBV12-4	-	CASSLRLWLAGRYEQFF	TGTGCCAGCAGCCTTCGGCTTTGGCTGGCCGGGCGGTATGAGCAGTTCTTC
14	few	TRBJ2-2	TRBV5-1	-	CASSYRSNTGELFF	TGCGCCAGCAGCTACAGGTCGAACACCGGGGAGCTGTTTTTT
15	-	TRBJ2-7	TRBV18	TRBD2	CASSAGLASSYEQYF	TGTGCCAGCTCAGCGGGACTAGCGTCTTCCTACGAGCAGTACTTC
16	few	TRBJ2-3	TRBV20-1	-	CSATRGTSTFTDTQYF	TGCAGTGCTACCCGTGGGACCTCTACCTTCACAGATACGCAGTATTTT
15	few	TRBJ2-3	TRBV11-2	-	CASSFASWSTDTQYF	TGTGCCAGCAGCTTTGCTAGCTGGAGCACAGATACGCAGTATTTT
18	few	TRBJ2-3	TRBV7-2	TRBD2	CASSLASVAGAGIDTQYF	TGTGCCAGCAGCTTAGCGTCGGTGGCGGGAGCGGGGATAGATACGCAGTATTTT
14	few	TRBJ1-1	TRBV7-2	-	CASSLQGPSTEAFF	TGTGCCAGCAGCTTGCAGGGACCCAGCACTGAAGCTTTCTTT
17	few	TRBJ2-5	TRBV5-8	TRBD2	CASSWGAGGPGQETQYF	TGTGCCAGCAGCTGGGGAGCGGGAGGGCCGGGGCAAGAGACCCAGTACTTC